The entry below describes one TCR beta chain. Its antigen remains unknown. PCR primers comprised 60 Vbeta and 13 Jbeta primers. This table comes from immunoSEQ multiplex PCR, and its TCRdb copy is limited to in-frame clones, with some not included. This listing includes more than 45,000 clones. Trimming cost V 0 bases and J 6 bases, with 9 bases left between them. The germline V gene has CDR1 MNHNS and CDR2 SASEGT. The CDR3 is 14 amino acids. This entry comes from a study of cytomegalovirus exposure and HLA in healthy donors. Study observations and caveats: HLA restriction was apparent for most CMV-associated TCR beta chains in a later analysis. A later analysis showed HLA-associated TCR beta chains outstripping equally common others in clonal expansion. The study listed roughly 160 cytomegalovirus-associated TCR beta chains. Indistinguishable V segments, including TRBV6-2 and TRBV6-3, were excluded.

The sequenced sample consisted of PBMCs. The chain joins TRBV6-1 to TRBJ1-5; possibly TRBD1 for D (5 bases). The source is a woman between 55 and 75 years old in good health and CMV-seropositive. In DNA form, the CDR3 reads TGTGCCAGCAGTGAAGCGCTGGGGGGTCAGCCCCAGCATTTT. Its translation is CASSEALGGQPQHF.